Below, one TCR beta chain is given with its context. Its antigen is still unknown. The primer mix had 60 Vbeta and 13 Jbeta primers. Measured with immunoSEQ multiplex PCR; TCRdb has only the in-frame clones, and not every one. Among almost 200,000 clones listed, 70% to 85% were seen once. J was trimmed by 10 bases and V by 1 base; bases with no gene match: 6. CDR1 SGHNT and CDR2 YENEEA come from the germline V gene. The CDR3 totals 14 residues. This entry comes from a study of cytomegalovirus exposure and HLA in healthy donors. Whole-study results and caveats: CMV serostatus was the only recorded immune exposure for donors.

This chain connects TRBV11-3 to TRBJ2-1, with 8 bases that match TRBD2. The TCR sequence derives from a woman aged 25 to 39 in good health and CMV-seropositive. The source material was PBMCs. In nucleotides, the CDR3 is TGTGCCAGCAGCTTAGCTAATACGGGGGGGGAGCAGTTCTTC. It translates to CASSLANTGGEQFF.